These T cell receptor beta chains were read from a single sample in a study of cytomegalovirus exposure and HLA in healthy donors. This table comes from immunoSEQ multiplex PCR, and its TCRdb copy is limited to in-frame clones, with some not included. The data contain around 89,000 clones, roughly 80% of them singletons. The sequenced sample consisted of PBMCs. The receptors here all came from a man aged 40-55 years in good health and CMV-seronegative. Each CDR3 is given with its conserved first and last residue. Fields, in order: clone size, V gene, CDR3 protein. For some rows the clone size is stated as once, few or many, or as a class when expanded; others skip it.

>NA|TRBV7-9
CASSLVSPTWARVNEQFF
>NA|TRBV13
CASSLGLSTDTQYF
>NA|TRBV28
CASSSGTGFSNQPQHF
>NA|TRBV6-1
CASSDHMIGGDGYTF
>few|TRBV7-9
CSSSLGAGGKVTDTQYF
>NA|TRBV2
CASSERESNYGYTF
>NA|TRBV2
CASSSSGGFTDTQYF
>NA|TRBV7-9
CASSLRDRGANEKLFF
>few|TRBV4-3
CASSQIQGASYGYTF
>NA|TRBV28
CASSLEGETEAFF
>NA|TRBV5-6
CASSLVGEGNEQFF
>NA|TRBV28
CAAGLGVGRDYGYTF
>NA|TRBV5-1
CASSSGQGPDTQYF
>NA|TRBV7-9
CASSLIAGGLYEQYF
>NA|TRBV6-4
CASSLTSGGGTDTQYF
>NA|TRBV5-4
CASSLGTGTNTGELFF
>few|TRBV6-5
CASSYVGPDSPLHF
>NA|TRBV15
CATSREVGSGAAFF
>NA|TRBV7-3
CASSLTGTGVRYGYTF
>once|TRBV10-3
CAISDSAGQETQYF